Listed below are T cell receptor beta chains from one sample, sequenced in a study of cytomegalovirus exposure and HLA in healthy donors. TCRdb's copy holds only in-frame clones and misses some; the assay was immunoSEQ multiplex PCR. The sample lists 130,000 to 150,000 clones; 89% were seen once. Source material: PBMCs. These receptor sequences come from a woman between 18 and 29 years old in good health and CMV-seropositive. CDR3s include the opening cysteine and the closing phenylalanine or tryptophan. The D gene is left open where the match is weak. Clone size is given for some rows only: seen once, a few or many times, or a class if the clone is expanded.

CDR3aa | CDR3nt | v_gene | abundance | d_gene | j_gene
CASSLGASGGADEQFF | TGTGCCAGCAGCTTAGGGGCTAGCGGGGGGGCCGATGAGCAGTTCTTC | TRBV7-2 | NA | TRBD2 | TRBJ2-1
CASSIGGQAYEQYF | TGTGCCAGTAGTATAGGGGGACAGGCCTACGAGCAGTACTTC | TRBV19 | NA | TRBD1 | TRBJ2-7
CASSQPSGGALETQYF | TGTGCCAGCAGCCAACCTAGCGGGGGGGCCTTAGAGACCCAGTACTTC | TRBV4-2 | NA | TRBD2 | TRBJ2-5
CASRPPTGGYEQYF | TGTGCCAGCAGACCCCCTACAGGGGGCTACGAGCAGTACTTC | TRBV6-5 | NA | TRBD1 | TRBJ2-7
CASSLTGLNQPQHF | TGTGCCAGCAGTTTGACAGGGCTCAATCAGCCCCAGCATTTT | TRBV28 | NA | TRBD1 | TRBJ1-5
CASSQSGRRTAVEKLFF | TGCGCCAGCAGCCAATCGGGGAGGAGGACGGCCGTAGAAAAACTGTTTTTT | TRBV4-1 | NA | NA | TRBJ1-4
CAWGRDMNTEAFF | TGTGCCTGGGGCAGGGACATGAACACTGAAGCTTTCTTT | TRBV30 | NA | NA | TRBJ1-1
CASSSRTGLNTIYF | TGTGCCAGCAGCTCTAGGACAGGGTTAAACACCATATATTTT | TRBV11-2 | NA | TRBD1 | TRBJ1-3
CASSSTGTGIFANEKLFF | TGTGCCAGCAGCTCCACCGGGACAGGGATTTTTGCTAATGAAAAACTGTTTTTT | TRBV7-2 | NA | TRBD1 | TRBJ1-4
CASSQAPRQGTNYGYTF | TGCGCCAGCAGCCAAGCCCCGCGACAGGGAACTAACTATGGCTACACCTTC | TRBV4-1 | NA | TRBD1 | TRBJ1-2
CASSLGGLQNIQYF | TGTGCCAGCAGCTTAGGGGGCTTACAAAACATTCAGTACTTC | TRBV7-2 | NA | NA | TRBJ2-4
CASSTGQRETQYF | TGTGCCAGCAGCACTGGACAGAGAGAGACCCAGTACTTC | TRBV11-3 | NA | NA | TRBJ2-5
CASSEERTGYNSPLHF | TGTGCCAGCAGTGAAGAAAGGACAGGTTATAATTCACCCCTCCACTTT | TRBV25-1 | NA | TRBD1 | TRBJ1-6
CASSLWRGAGGPYEQYF | TGTGCCAGCAGTTTATGGCGAGGAGCGGGGGGGCCCTACGAGCAGTACTTC | TRBV28 | NA | TRBD2 | TRBJ2-7
CASRSNSGNTIYF | TGTGCCAGCCGGAGTAACTCTGGAAACACCATATATTTT | TRBV6-5 | NA | NA | TRBJ1-3
CASSYASGYYEQYF | TGTGCCAGCAGTTACGCCTCAGGGTACTACGAGCAGTACTTC | TRBV6-5 | once | NA | TRBJ2-7
CSVDGGSSYEQYF | TGCAGCGTTGACGGAGGTAGCTCCTACGAGCAGTACTTC | TRBV29-1 | NA | NA | TRBJ2-7
CASSLESGSYEQYF | TGTGCCAGCAGCTTAGAGAGCGGCTCCTACGAGCAGTACTTC | TRBV7-9 | NA | NA | TRBJ2-7
CASSQDLQGYEQYF | TGCGCCAGCAGCCAAGATCTGCAGGGCTACGAGCAGTACTTC | TRBV4-3 | NA | NA | TRBJ2-7
CSVDRQGADPETQYF | TGCAGCGTTGATCGGCAGGGGGCAGATCCCGAGACCCAGTACTTC | TRBV29-1 | NA | TRBD1 | TRBJ2-5
CASRGLGTGENEQFF | TGTGCCAGCAGGGGGTTGGGGACAGGGGAAAATGAGCAGTTCTTC | TRBV28 | NA | TRBD1 | TRBJ2-1
CASSSLGTGEYF | TGTGCCAGCAGTTCACTTGGGACAGGGGAGTACTTC | TRBV27 | NA | TRBD1 | TRBJ2-7